In this sample, the clone carrying this T cell receptor beta chain turned up many times. What it recognizes is unknown. The data were obtained in a study of T cells in Graves' hyperthyroidism and ophthalmopathy. Regions amplified from RNA transcripts were the TCR beta CDR3 regions. In the first-round RT-PCR of the TCR CDR3, the HTBI primer set was used. TCRdb ran MiXCR on the multiplex PCR reads and lists one entry per CDR3 protein. The data show roughly 530,000 distinct CDR3 sequences, approximately 17% seen once. The CDR3 contains 14 residues. Germline CDR1 reads LGHDT; CDR2 reads YNNKEL (reference sequence). Trimming pared 0 bases from V and 1 base from J, leaving 7 bases between. Findings of the study overall: Peripheral blood also featured most of the thyroid clonotypes expanded above 0.001.

The TCR comes from a woman between 18 and 29 years old with Graves' ophthalmopathy. Material: blood. The chain joins TRBV3-1 to TRBJ2-7; D call uncertain. The CDR3 protein is CASSQEVESYEQYF. The CDR3 region has the DNA TGTGCCAGCAGCCAAGAGGTTGAATCCTACGAGCAGTACTTC.